These 32 T cell receptor beta chains came from one sample sequenced in a study of blood T cells in healthy people across ages. Then a second PCR, running roughly 7 to 11 cycles, was carried out with a sample-barcoded 5' primer and a J-beta primer mix. TCRdb reprocessed the 5' RACE reads via MiXCR and lists one record per CDR3 protein. The sample has 1.5 million to 2 million distinct CDR3 sequences, around half seen once; the top ten hold approximately 2.1%. Sequenced material: blood. The receptors stem from a woman between 35 and 50 years old in good health.

The V and J genes are TRBV9 and TRBJ2-3, with 11 bases aligning to TRBD2. Germline V gene sequence: CDR1 SGDLS, CDR2 YYNGEE. Germline trimming cut 0 bases from V and 0 bases from J; bases unmatched to any gene: 6. CDR3 length: 18 amino acids. CDR3 bases: TGTGCCAGCAGCGTAGCCCCCTTAGCGGGGGGGAGCACAGATACGCAGTATTTT. This translates into CASSVAPLAGGSTDTQYF.

This clonotype was seen only a few times. The rearrangement uses TRBV6-5 and TRBJ2-5; 8 positions agree with TRBD1. The CDR3 consists of 16 residues. Germline assignment: CDR1 MNHEY and CDR2 SVGAGI. V shed 4 bases, J shed 1 base, and the junction held 8 bases outside the gene matches. In DNA form, the CDR3 reads TGTGCCAGCAGTTCAGGACAGGGCGCCGGCCAAGAGACCCAGTACTTC. This encodes CASSSGQGAGQETQYF.

This clonotype was observed a few times. The rearrangement uses TRBV6-6 and TRBJ2-7; 11 nucleotides agree with TRBD2. V lost 2 bases and J lost 2; bases outside the gene matches: 5. This CDR3 spans 16 amino acids. CDR1 is MNHNY and CDR2 is SVGAGI in the germline V gene (reference sequence). The CDR3: CASSYPGLAGTYEQYF. The CDR3 coding sequence is TGTGCCAGCAGTTACCCTGGACTAGCGGGTACCTACGAGCAGTACTTC.

This clonotype was recorded a few times. The DNA for the CDR3 is TGTGCCAGCAGCCCCCCCAGGGCGGACCATGGCTACACCTTC. It translates to CASSPPRADHGYTF. The chain uses TRBV28 and TRBJ1-2; perhaps TRBD1 as D (5 bases). The V end was cut by 6 bases, the J end by 6 bases, with 17 bases between. The CDR3 extends over 14 amino acids. Germline V gives CDR1 MDHEN, CDR2 SYDVKM.

The V call is TRBV5-1, the J call TRBJ2-1, with TRBD2 matching 8 bases. V trimming: 4 bases; J trimming: 7 bases; junction bases outside the gene matches: 13. This CDR3 region has 16 residues. Germline-derived CDR1 and CDR2 are SGHRS and YFSETQ. For the CDR3, the DNA is TGCGCCAGCAGCGCCCGCGGGGGGCGGGGAAGGAATGAGCAGTTCTTC. It codes for CASSARGGRGRNEQFF.

This clonotype was counted a few times. J is TRBJ2-1 and V is TRBV5-1; D possibly corresponds to TRBD2 (5 bases). With 3 bases removed from V and 9 bases from J, the gap between germline ends came to 19 bases. The CDR3 totals 15 residues. Germline V gene sequence: CDR1 SGHRS, CDR2 YFSETQ. CDR3 nucleotides: TGCGCCAGCAGCTGGAAGGGCGCGGGCGAGGGTGAGCAGTTCTTC. It codes for CASSWKGAGEGEQFF.

This clonotype has more than one count but fewer than ten. The rearrangement links TRBV6-5 to TRBJ1-2; D uncertain. V gave up 0 bases and J gave up 2 bases, with 10 bases separating them. Germline CDR1 and CDR2: MNHEY and SVGAGI. There are 15 residues in the CDR3. In DNA, the CDR3 is TGTGCCAGCAGTTACTCGACTCAATCGAACTATGGCTACACCTTC. Amino acids: CASSYSTQSNYGYTF.

CDR3 sequence reads: CASSFGGGASGEQFF. The CDR3 DNA reads TGTGCCAGCAGTTTCGGCGGGGGGGCGTCTGGTGAGCAGTTCTTC. The rearrangement uses TRBV28 and TRBJ2-1, with 9 bases aligning to TRBD2. The length of the CDR3 is 15 residues. V lost 3 bases to trimming and J lost 9 bases; unmatched junction nucleotides: 9. Germline V gene lookup returns CDR1 MDHEN and CDR2 SYDVKM.

The chain carries TRBV7-9 and TRBJ2-7; weak D call: TRBD1 (5 bases). V lost 5 bases and J lost 5, with 16 bases in between. This CDR3 has 14 amino acids. Germline-derived CDR1 and CDR2 are SEHNR and FQNEAQ (reference sequence). The CDR3 coding sequence is TGTGCCAGCAGCGCCCCTCAGGGTCTCCACGAGCAGTACTTC. Residues: CASSAPQGLHEQYF.

V gene TRBV6-5 combines with J gene TRBJ1-1, with TRBD1 identical over 7 bases. The CDR3 consists of 14 residues. The germline CDR1 and CDR2 sequences are MNHEY and SVGAGI. The ends lost 6 bases at V and 10 bases at J; junction bases unmatched: 14. The CDR3, as DNA: TGTGCCAGCAGAAACAGGGGTGTCGGGCCGGGAGCTTTCTTT. This codes for CASRNRGVGPGAFF.

The V gene is TRBV6-2 or TRBV6-3, the J gene TRBJ2-1, with D hard to call. The germline gives CDR1 MNHEY, CDR2 SVGEGT. The V and J ends lost 3 bases and 2 bases respectively, with 11 bases between them. The CDR3 runs 15 residues. CDR3 sequence (DNA): TGTGCCAGCAGTTATCGCGCAGGCCCCTACAATGAGCAGTTCTTC. Translation: CASSYRAGPYNEQFF.

V usage is TRBV5-1 and J usage is TRBJ1-1, with D possibly TRBD1 on 5 matching bases. Germline CDR1 and CDR2: SGHRS and YFSETQ. V was shortened by 0 bases and J by 3 bases, with 12 bases between the two germline ends. The CDR3 is made up of 15 amino acids. The CDR3 bases are TGCGCCAGCAGCTTGGACTGGGGCCTGGACACTGAAGCTTTCTTT. It codes for CASSLDWGLDTEAFF.

In this sample, this clonotype turned up a few times. This rearrangement joins TRBV5-1 to TRBJ1-2; possibly TRBD1 for D (6 bases). Germline CDR1 and CDR2: SGHRS and YFSETQ. The CDR3 runs to 14 residues. V dropped 0 bases and J dropped 8 bases, with 14 bases sitting between them. CDR3 sequence reads: CASSLDRAPEGYTF. As DNA, the CDR3 is TGCGCCAGCAGCTTGGACAGGGCCCCGGAGGGCTACACCTTC.

This sequence joins TRBV20-1 and TRBJ1-2; D is uncertain. Per the germline V gene, CDR1 is DFQATT and CDR2 is SNEGSKA (reference sequence). Trimming took off 3 bases at V and 0 bases at J, with 11 bases between the two ends. CDR3 length: 14 residues. This chain's CDR3 is CSASNGDANYGYTF. As DNA, the CDR3 is TGCAGTGCTAGTAACGGGGATGCTAACTATGGCTACACCTTC.

The chain carries TRBV20-1 and TRBJ2-1, with TRBD2 as a possible D gene (6 bases). The V end lost 0 bases, the J end lost 8 bases, and 20 bases lay between the germline ends. The germline V gene encodes CDR1 DFQATT and CDR2 SNEGSKA (reference sequence). The CDR3 spans 16 residues. The chain's CDR3 is CSARDSTGGAVYEQFF. CDR3 DNA sequence: TGCAGTGCTAGAGATTCCACCGGGGGAGCCGTCTATGAGCAGTTCTTC.

The chain combines TRBV6-5 with TRBJ2-7, with 7 bases lining up with TRBD1. Per germline, CDR1 MNHEY and CDR2 SVGAGI. The CDR3 extends over 15 amino acids. V trimming: 2 bases; J trimming: 3 bases; junction bases outside the gene matches: 7. The CDR3 nucleotides are TGTGCCAGCAGTTACGAGAGGACAGGAATCTACGAGCAGTACTTC. It is translated as CASSYERTGIYEQYF.

The chain couples TRBV9 to TRBJ1-2, with TRBD1 matching over 8 bases. The V segment lost 0 bases and the J segment 0 bases; nucleotides outside the gene matches: 10. Germline-derived CDR1 and CDR2 are SGDLS and YYNGEE. There are 18 residues in the CDR3. The CDR3 nucleotides read TGTGCCAGCAGCGTAGGGGGGACAGGTGGTCGACCTAACTATGGCTACACCTTC. Its protein is CASSVGGTGGRPNYGYTF.

The gene calls are TRBV6-5 and TRBJ1-1; tentatively, D is TRBD1 (5 bases). CDR1 and CDR2 (germline): MNHEY, SVGAGI. The CDR3 sequence is 13 residues long. With 7 bases removed from V and 6 bases from J, the gap between germline ends came to 15 bases. CDR3 region: CASKIPGVAEAFF. CDR3 nucleotide sequence: TGTGCCAGCAAGATCCCGGGGGTTGCTGAAGCTTTCTTT.

The genes are TRBV4-2 and TRBJ2-1; 11 positions match TRBD2. Germline-derived CDR1 and CDR2 are LGHNA and YNFKEQ. Trimming at V came to 5 bases and at J to 13 bases, leaving 16 bases not matched to a gene. The CDR3 spans 16 residues. CDR3 region: CASSSQLAGDEETQFF. The CDR3, as DNA: TGTGCCAGCAGCTCCCAACTAGCGGGGGACGAAGAGACCCAGTTCTTC.

This rearrangement joins TRBV18 to TRBJ1-2; D may be TRBD1 (5 bases). Germline CDR1 reads KGHSH; CDR2 reads LQKENI. V lost 3 bases, J lost 3 bases, and 8 bases lay in between. The CDR3 length is 13 residues. In DNA, the CDR3 is TGTGCCAGCTCACCGACACAGGACTATGGCTACACCTTC. Residues: CASSPTQDYGYTF.

The chain is built from TRBV7-2 and TRBJ2-6; D not resolved. V was clipped by 3 bases and J by 0 bases, with 6 bases between them. This CDR3 spans 15 amino acids. Germline-derived CDR1 and CDR2 are SGHTA and FQGNSA. The CDR3 loop reads CASSFPLSGANVLTF. The CDR3 DNA reads TGTGCCAGCAGCTTCCCCCTCTCTGGGGCCAACGTCCTGACTTTC.

The CDR3 nucleotides read TGTGCCAGCAGTTATGCGACTGGCGTTTTGGATACGCAGTATTTT. Protein: CASSYATGVLDTQYF. This chain links TRBV6-2 or TRBV6-3 with TRBJ2-3; D gene uncertain. The CDR3 consists of 15 residues. Trimming stripped 3 bases from V and 6 bases from J, with 16 bases between. Germline lookup yields CDR1 MNHEY and CDR2 SVGEGT.

The J gene is TRBJ1-1, the V gene TRBV10-2; D is perhaps TRBD1 (6 bases). Trimming took 2 bases from V and 5 from J, leaving 12 bases between them. The CDR3 loop spans 14 amino acids. Germline CDR1 WSHSY, CDR2 SAAADI. The CDR3 DNA is TGCGCCAGCAGTGAGAGGGGGGGCCAGACTGAAGCTTTCTTT. It yields the protein CASSERGGQTEAFF.

This rearrangement joins TRBV7-2 to TRBJ2-5, with no clear D. The CDR3 covers 13 residues. V gave up 7 bases and J gave up 3 bases, with 12 bases separating them. Looked up from germline, CDR1 is SGHTA and CDR2 is FQGNSA. CDR3: CASTNPKKETQYF. The CDR3 region has the DNA TGTGCCAGCACCAACCCGAAGAAAGAGACCCAGTACTTC.

The chain links TRBV20-1 to TRBJ2-4; 9 bases agree with TRBD2. The J call is in doubt because the DNA end fits TRBJ2-7 better. The CDR3 runs 17 residues. CDR1 and CDR2 from the germline V gene are DFQATT and SNEGSKA (reference sequence). CDR3 region: CSARDLRSGGSGYEQYF. The CDR3 nucleotides read TGCAGTGCTAGAGATTTGAGAAGCGGGGGGTCCGGATACGAGCAGTACTTC.

This clonotype was picked up a small number of times. The chain links TRBV4-2 to TRBJ1-2; a possible D gene is TRBD1 (6 bases). Germline V gene lookup returns CDR1 LGHNA and CDR2 YNFKEQ. Trimming left V 0 bases short and J 5 bases short, with 13 bases between. The CDR3 covers 15 residues. CDR3 protein: CASSQDEGDLYGYTF. The CDR3 nucleotides are TGTGCCAGCAGCCAAGATGAGGGGGATCTTTATGGCTACACCTTC.

The chain is built from TRBV10-2 and TRBJ2-3; 7 bases align to TRBD1. The CDR3 consists of 16 residues. Germline V CDR1 and CDR2: WSHSY, SAAADI. The trim removed 5 bases at V and 5 bases at J, leaving 13 bases unmatched. The CDR3 region has the DNA TGCGCCAGCAGTCCCCCTCGACAGGGTCTCGGAGATACGCAGTATTTT. Translating it yields CASSPPRQGLGDTQYF.

This clonotype turned up a few times. The chain has TRBV20-1 and TRBJ2-7, with D perhaps TRBD1 (5 bases). Germline CDR1 reads DFQATT; CDR2 reads SNEGSKA (reference sequence). The CDR3 spans 13 residues. Deletions cut 3 bases from V and 6 bases from J, with 15 bases between. In DNA form, the CDR3 reads TGCAGTGCTAGCCCTTTGCCAGGGATCGAGCAGTACTTC. It specifies CSASPLPGIEQYF.

This clonotype was found once. A much larger clone sits a single nucleotide away, making a read error possible. The chain couples TRBV20-1 to TRBJ2-4; 9 bases line up with TRBD1. The V gene's germline CDR1 is DFQATT and CDR2 SNEGSKA (reference sequence). V lost 0 bases to trimming and J lost 13 bases; unmatched junction nucleotides: 13. The CDR3 is 15 amino acids. The CDR3 region is CSARDAGQGPPEQYF. The CDR3 DNA follows: TGCAGTGCTAGAGATGCAGGACAGGGGCCTCCTGAGCAGTACTTC.

V gene TRBV7-8 combines with J gene TRBJ2-1; TRBD1 agrees at 8 bases. Per the germline V gene, CDR1 is SGHVS and CDR2 is FQNEAQ. The CDR3 is 14 amino acids. The junction had 13 bases not matched to a gene; V was cut back by 5 bases and J by 13 bases. The CDR3 reads CASSQGQVKETQFF. In DNA form, the CDR3 reads TGTGCCAGCAGCCAGGGACAGGTTAAAGAGACCCAGTTCTTC. The variable domain in full, completed from reference TRBV7-8 and TRBJ2-1, reads GAGVSQSPRYKVAKRGQDVALRCDPISGHVSLFWYQQALGQGPEFLTYFQNEAQLDKSGLPSDRFFAERPEGSVSTLKIQRTQQEDSAVYLCASSQGQVKETQFFGPGTRLTVL.

The chain has TRBV20-1 and TRBJ1-6, with 11 positions matching TRBD1. Germline V gene sequence: CDR1 DFQATT, CDR2 SNEGSKA (reference sequence). V dropped 5 bases and J dropped 15; count of bases not matched to a gene: 12. The CDR3 length is 14 residues. This CDR3 is CSAPSGTGGNVLHF. As DNA, the CDR3 is TGCAGTGCTCCCTCCGGGACAGGGGGTAACGTCCTCCACTTT.

The table lists this clonotype with a few counts. CDR3 protein: CASSFDRGGLYEQYF. Written as DNA, the CDR3 is TGTGCCAGCAGCTTTGATCGGGGGGGACTCTACGAGCAGTACTTC. V gene TRBV7-2 combines with J gene TRBJ2-7; 8 nucleotides line up with TRBD2. The germline V gene has CDR1 SGHTA and CDR2 FQGNSA. This CDR3 has 15 amino acids. The V and J ends lost 3 bases and 3 bases, in that order; junction bases with no gene match: 7.